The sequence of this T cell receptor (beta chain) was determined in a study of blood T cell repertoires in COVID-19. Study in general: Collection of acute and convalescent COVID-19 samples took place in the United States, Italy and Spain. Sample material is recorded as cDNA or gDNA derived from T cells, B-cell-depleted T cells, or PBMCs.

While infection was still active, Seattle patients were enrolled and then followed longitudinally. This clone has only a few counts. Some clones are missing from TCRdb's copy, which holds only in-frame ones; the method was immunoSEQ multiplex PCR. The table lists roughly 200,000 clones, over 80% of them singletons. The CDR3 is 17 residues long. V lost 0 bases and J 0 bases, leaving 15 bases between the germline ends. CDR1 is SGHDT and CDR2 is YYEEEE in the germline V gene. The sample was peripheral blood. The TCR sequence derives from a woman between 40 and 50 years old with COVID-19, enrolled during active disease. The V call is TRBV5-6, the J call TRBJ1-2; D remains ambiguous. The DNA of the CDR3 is TGTGCCAGCAGCTTGGCCGCGGGAGGTCGGGCTAACTATGGCTACACCTTC. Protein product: CASSLAAGGRANYGYTF.